The clone carrying this T cell receptor (beta chain) was observed a handful of times. Its matching antigen is unknown. 5'RACE primed from the constant segment yielded TCR alpha and TCR beta cDNA libraries bearing sample barcodes and UMIs. TCRdb reprocessed the 5' RACE reads with MiXCR, giving one entry per CDR3 protein. The data contain hundreds of thousands of distinct CDR3 sequences, 18% of them singletons. These data belong to a study of T-cell memory formation after mild COVID-19. The germline CDR1 and CDR2 sequences are LNHDA and SQIVND (reference sequence). Trimming took 4 bases from V and 7 from J; bases not matched to a gene: 11. This CDR3 is 16 amino acids long. General study points: In second-wave clones peaking day 37, SARS-CoV-2 specificity remained unconfirmed. Within pre-infection memory, some responding clones were found, suggesting cross-reactive memory joined.

Sequencing was performed on PBMCs or a T cell subset sorted from them (not recorded which). The rearrangement joins TRBV19 to TRBJ2-2, with 8 bases lining up with TRBD1. The sequence was obtained from an adult woman who had mild COVID-19 (a few samples of this study predate the infection). Cell type and time point are not known. In nucleotides, the CDR3 is TGTGCCAGTAGTAAAGCAGGCAGGGGGCCTGGCGGGGAGCTGTTTTTT. This gives the protein CASSKAGRGPGGELFF. The variable domain in full, with the rest retrieved from reference TRBV19 and TRBJ2-2, is DGGITQSPKYLFRKEGQNVTLSCEQNLNHDAMYWYRQDPGQGLRLIYYSQIVNDFQKGDIAEGYSVSREKKESFPLTVTSAQKNPTAFYLCASSKAGRGPGGELFFGEGSRLTVL.